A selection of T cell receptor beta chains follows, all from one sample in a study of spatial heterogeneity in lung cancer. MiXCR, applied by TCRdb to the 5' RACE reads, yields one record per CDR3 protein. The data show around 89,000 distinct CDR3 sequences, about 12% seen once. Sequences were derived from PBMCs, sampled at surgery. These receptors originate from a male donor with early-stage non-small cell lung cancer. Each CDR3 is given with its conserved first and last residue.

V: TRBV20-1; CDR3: CSARDDRAKGELFF
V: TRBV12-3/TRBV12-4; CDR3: CASSANPGLAATGELFF
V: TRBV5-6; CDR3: CASSLRTSGGTDTQYF
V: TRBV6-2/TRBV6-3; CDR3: CASSPQLAGGTNEQFF
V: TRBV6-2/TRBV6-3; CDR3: CASRPPIANSPLHF
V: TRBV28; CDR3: CASTNTGAGANVLTF
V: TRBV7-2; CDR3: CASSVAGESSYEQYF
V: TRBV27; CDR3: CASSLEGQGRQPQHF
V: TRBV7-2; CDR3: CASSRGQGPGSPLHF
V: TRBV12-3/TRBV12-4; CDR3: CASSEQGRQPQHF
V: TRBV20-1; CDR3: CSARDLGRQDTEAFF
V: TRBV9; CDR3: CASSGGTAGQPQHF
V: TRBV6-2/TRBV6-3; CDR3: CASSYTMDRNSPLHF
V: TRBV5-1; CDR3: CASVTTGEFQETQYF
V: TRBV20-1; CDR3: CSARERLVLTYEQYF
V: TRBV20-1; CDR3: CSARRSTDTQYF
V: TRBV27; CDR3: CASRRQLINSPLHF
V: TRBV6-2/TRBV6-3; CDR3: CASSYRDRGTSEQETQYF
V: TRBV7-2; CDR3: CASSSGTGGNHNEQFF
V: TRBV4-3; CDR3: CASSQDVSWRETQYF
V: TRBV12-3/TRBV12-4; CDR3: CASSLRGGEDSYEQFF
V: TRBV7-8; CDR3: CASSLSRGVTEAFF
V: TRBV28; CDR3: CASSILAVTYEQYF
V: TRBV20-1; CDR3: CSPRFLAGGFGYTF
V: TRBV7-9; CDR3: CASTDGTLYEQYF
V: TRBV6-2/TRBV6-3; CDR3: CASTAGTGNTGELFF
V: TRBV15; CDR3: CATSREIMGKKTQYF
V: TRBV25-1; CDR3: CASKDRGKDEQYF
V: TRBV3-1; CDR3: CASSQSRETQYF
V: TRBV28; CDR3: CASSLQTSPLHF
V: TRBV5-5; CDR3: CASSLLGTETYEQYF
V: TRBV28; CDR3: CASSHATGEEETQYF
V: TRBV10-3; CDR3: CAIHAGQENTGELFF
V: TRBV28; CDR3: CASSRGGANQPQHF
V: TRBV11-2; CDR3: CASSSFYNSPLHF
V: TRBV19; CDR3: CASSILAGGLTNEQFF
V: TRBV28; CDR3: CASRHPDRENTEAFF
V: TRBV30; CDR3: CAQGQPNSPLHF
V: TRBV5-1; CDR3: CASSLARAGTGELFF
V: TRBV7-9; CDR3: CASTDNEQFF
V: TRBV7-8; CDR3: CASSLEGQPQHF
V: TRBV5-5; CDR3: CASSSTSGKQETQYF
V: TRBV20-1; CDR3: CSARDRGGRRTEAFF